The TCR beta chain described here comes from a study of control samples from healthy donors and cancer patients. Assay: immunoSEQ multiplex PCR; the TCRdb copy retains only in-frame clones and omits some. The sample lists 85,000 to 110,000 clones, roughly 91% occurring once. V lost 4 bases and J 4 bases, leaving 4 bases between the germline ends. The germline gives CDR1 KGHDR, CDR2 SFDVKD. The CDR3 is 12 amino acids. The source of this sequence is a man between 60 and 75 years old with lung cancer. The sample comprised PBMCs. The chain links TRBV24-1 to TRBJ2-1; D remains ambiguous. The CDR3 spells CATSESYNEQFF. Written as DNA, the CDR3 is TGTGCCACCAGTGAGTCATACAATGAGCAGTTCTTC.